The source of this T cell receptor (beta chain) is a study of blood T cell repertoires in COVID-19. Study-wide background: Researchers got acute and convalescent COVID-19 samples from the United States, Italy and Spain. T cells, B-cell-depleted T cells, or PBMCs supplied cDNA or gDNA.

TCRdb keeps only in-frame clones here, not all; method: immunoSEQ multiplex PCR. Counted here are approximately 110,000 clones, roughly 84% occurring once; the ten biggest clones make up around 8%. CDR3 length: 14 amino acids. V was cut by 4 bases and J by 0 bases, with 10 bases left in between. CDR1 and CDR2 from the germline V gene are SQVTM and ANQGSEA. The gene calls are TRBV29-1 and TRBJ2-1; D unresolved. The sequenced material came from peripheral blood. The origin of this receptor is a woman between 40 and 55 years old with acute or convalescent COVID-19. The CDR3 DNA reads TGCAGCGTTGTGGAGCGCAGCTCCTACAATGAGCAGTTCTTC. Its protein product is CSVVERSSYNEQFF.